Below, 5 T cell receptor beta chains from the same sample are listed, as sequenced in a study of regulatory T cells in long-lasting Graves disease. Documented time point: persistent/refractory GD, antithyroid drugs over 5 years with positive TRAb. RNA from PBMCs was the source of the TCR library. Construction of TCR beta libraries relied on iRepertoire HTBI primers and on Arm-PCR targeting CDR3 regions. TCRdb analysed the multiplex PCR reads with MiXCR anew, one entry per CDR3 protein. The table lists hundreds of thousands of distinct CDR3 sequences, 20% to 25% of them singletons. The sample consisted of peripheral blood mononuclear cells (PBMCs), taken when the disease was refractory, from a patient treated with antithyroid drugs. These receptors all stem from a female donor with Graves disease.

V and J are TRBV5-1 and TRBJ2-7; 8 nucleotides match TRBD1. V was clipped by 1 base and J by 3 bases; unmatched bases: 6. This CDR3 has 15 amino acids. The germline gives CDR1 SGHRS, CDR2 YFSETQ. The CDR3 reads CASSLLSGTGYEQYF. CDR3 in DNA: TGCGCCAGCAGCTTGCTGTCCGGGACAGGCTACGAGCAGTACTTC.

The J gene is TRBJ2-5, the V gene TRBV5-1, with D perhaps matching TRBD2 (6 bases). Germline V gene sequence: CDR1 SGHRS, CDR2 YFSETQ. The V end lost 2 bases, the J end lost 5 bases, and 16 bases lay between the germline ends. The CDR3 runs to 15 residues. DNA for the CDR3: TGCGCCAGCAGCTTTTTGGGGGAGGTTGTGGAGACCCAGTACTTC. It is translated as CASSFLGEVVETQYF. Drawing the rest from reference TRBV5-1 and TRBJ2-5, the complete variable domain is KAGVTQTPRYLIKTRGQQVTLSCSPISGHRSVSWYQQTPGQGLQFLFEYFSETQRNKGNFPGRFSGRQFSNSRSEMNVSTLELGDSALYLCASSFLGEVVETQYFGPGTRLLVL.

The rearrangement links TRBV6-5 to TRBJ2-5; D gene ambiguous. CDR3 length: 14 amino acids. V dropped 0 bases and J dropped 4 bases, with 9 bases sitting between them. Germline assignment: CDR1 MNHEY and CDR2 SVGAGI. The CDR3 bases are TGTGCCAGCAGTTACTCTGAGTTTACAGAGACCCAGTACTTC. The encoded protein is CASSYSEFTETQYF.

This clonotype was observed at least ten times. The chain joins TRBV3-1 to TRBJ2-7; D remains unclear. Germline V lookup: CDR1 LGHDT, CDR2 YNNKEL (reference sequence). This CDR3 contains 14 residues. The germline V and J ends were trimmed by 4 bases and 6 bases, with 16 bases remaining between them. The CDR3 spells CASSPPWKDGEQYF. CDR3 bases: TGTGCCAGCAGCCCTCCCTGGAAGGACGGCGAGCAGTACTTC.

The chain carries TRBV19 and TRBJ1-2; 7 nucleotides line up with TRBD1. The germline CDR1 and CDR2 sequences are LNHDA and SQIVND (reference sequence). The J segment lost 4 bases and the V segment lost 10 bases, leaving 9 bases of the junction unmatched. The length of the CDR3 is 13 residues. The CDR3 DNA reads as TGTGCCACCAACGACAGGGCTAGCTATGGCTACACCTTC. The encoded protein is CATNDRASYGYTF.